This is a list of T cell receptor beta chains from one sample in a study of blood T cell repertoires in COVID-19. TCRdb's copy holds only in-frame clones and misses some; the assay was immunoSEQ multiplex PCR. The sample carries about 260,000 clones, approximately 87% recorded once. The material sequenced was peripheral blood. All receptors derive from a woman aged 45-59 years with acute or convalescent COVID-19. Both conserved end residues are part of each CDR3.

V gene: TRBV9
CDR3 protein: CASSLSGTGESPLHF

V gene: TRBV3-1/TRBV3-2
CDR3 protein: CASSQRQSLTEAFF

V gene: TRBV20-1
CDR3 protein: CSASGNQPQHF

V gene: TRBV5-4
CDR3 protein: CASSLRGGSYNEQFF

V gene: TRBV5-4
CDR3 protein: CASSPDTNTIYF

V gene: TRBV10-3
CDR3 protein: CAITLGGRIGYTF

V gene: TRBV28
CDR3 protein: CASSHRGPYEQYF

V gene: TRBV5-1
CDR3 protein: CASSLVPPGAGNTIYF

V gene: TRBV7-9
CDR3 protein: CASSFPGLIGELFF

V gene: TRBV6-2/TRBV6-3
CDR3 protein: CASSYDLRDPQYF

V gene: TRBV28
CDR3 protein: CASSPWTGGNGNTIYF

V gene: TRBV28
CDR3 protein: CASRLRQGRDEQFF

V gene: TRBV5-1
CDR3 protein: CASSLEGTGEGEQFF

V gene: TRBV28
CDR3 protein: CASTEPMTGGSGNTIYF

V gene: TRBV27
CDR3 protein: CASSLDPGGNYGYTF

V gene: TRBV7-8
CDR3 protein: CASSLVKGAGEAFF

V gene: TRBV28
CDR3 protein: CASSFGRGADSPLHF

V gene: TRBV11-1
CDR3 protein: CASSLAYYTGELFF

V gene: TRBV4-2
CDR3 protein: CASSQDAVTGPYGYTF

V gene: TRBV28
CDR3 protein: CASSPTGGADTQYF

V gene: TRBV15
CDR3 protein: CATTGERSDTEAFF

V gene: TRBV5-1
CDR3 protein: CASSLAPVVAGAVDTQYF

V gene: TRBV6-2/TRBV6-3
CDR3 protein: CASSYLRESLQYF

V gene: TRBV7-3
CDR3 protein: CASSLMAAGVLSGELFF

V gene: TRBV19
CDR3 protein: CASTPSPTGSDSPLHF

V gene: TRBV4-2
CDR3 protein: CASSQGAGREQYF

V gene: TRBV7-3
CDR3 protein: CASSSHRESGREQFF

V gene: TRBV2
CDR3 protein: CASSEETGLFGNTIYF

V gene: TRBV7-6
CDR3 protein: CASSRTDTQYF

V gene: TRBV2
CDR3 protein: CASRPTGMGQPQHF

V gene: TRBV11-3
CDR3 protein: CASSFDNQETQYF

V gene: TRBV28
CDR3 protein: CATETSGSNADTQYF

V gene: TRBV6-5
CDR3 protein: CASSYTGVRSTEAFF

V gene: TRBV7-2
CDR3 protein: CASSVAGTGATYGYTF

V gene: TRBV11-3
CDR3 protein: CASSLGLLNEQFF

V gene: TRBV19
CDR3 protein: CASSMRTEINEQFF

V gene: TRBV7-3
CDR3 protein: CASSSYGNEQFF

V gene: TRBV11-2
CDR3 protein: CASSSLMGRRETQYF

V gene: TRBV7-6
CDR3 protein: CASSYAGGELFF

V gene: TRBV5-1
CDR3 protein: CASTPSGGRTDTQYF

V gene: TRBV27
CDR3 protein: CASSLEGDEKLFF

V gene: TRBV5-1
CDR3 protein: CASSTQGANEKLFF

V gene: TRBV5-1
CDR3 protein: CASSLGLASTDTQYF

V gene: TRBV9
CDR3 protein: CASSVAGDSQETQYF